Given below is one TCR beta chain in context. These data are taken from a study of blood T cell repertoires in COVID-19. Study details: Sites in the United States, Italy and Spain provided acute and convalescent COVID-19 samples. Nucleic acid was either cDNA or gDNA, and it came from T cells, B-cell-depleted T cells, or PBMCs.

The V segment lost 2 bases and the J segment 0 bases; nucleotides outside the gene matches: 1. The CDR3 has 15 residues. Germline values: CDR1 MNHEY, CDR2 SVGAGI. Source study methods: Scientists estimated how many nucleated cells there were by amplifying reference gene primers. Produced via immunoSEQ multiplex PCR; TCRdb's table is partial and in-frame only. V and J calls plus clone size are reproduced from that table; the DNA served to infer D and trimming. Of about 160,000 clones detected, under 90% appear once; the ten largest clones hold roughly a fifth. The rearrangement uses TRBV6-5 and TRBJ1-5, with 7 bases matching TRBD1. The receptor's source is an elderly woman with acute or convalescent COVID-19. The specimen was peripheral blood. CDR3 residues: CASSYAGGSNQPQHF. Here the CDR3 DNA reads TGTGCCAGCAGTTACGCAGGGGGTAGCAATCAGCCCCAGCATTTT.